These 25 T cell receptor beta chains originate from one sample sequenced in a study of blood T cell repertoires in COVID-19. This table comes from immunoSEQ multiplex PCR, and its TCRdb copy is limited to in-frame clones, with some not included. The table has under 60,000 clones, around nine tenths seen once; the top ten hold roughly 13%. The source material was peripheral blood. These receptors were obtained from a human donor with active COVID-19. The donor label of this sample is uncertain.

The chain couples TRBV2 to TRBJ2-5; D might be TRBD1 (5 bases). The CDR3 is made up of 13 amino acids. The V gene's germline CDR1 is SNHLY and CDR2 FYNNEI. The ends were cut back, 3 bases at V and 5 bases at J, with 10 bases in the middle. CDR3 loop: CASSDTGPETQYF. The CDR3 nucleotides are TGTGCCAGCAGTGATACAGGTCCCGAGACCCAGTACTTC.

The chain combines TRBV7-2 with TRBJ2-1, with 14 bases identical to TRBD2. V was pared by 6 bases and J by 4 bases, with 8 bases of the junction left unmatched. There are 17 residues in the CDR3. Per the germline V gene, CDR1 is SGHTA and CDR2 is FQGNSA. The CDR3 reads CASRSGTSGRGYNEQFF. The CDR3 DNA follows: TGTGCCAGCAGATCCGGGACTAGCGGGAGAGGGTACAATGAGCAGTTCTTC. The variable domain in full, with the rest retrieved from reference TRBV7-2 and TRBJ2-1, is GAGVSQSPSNKVTEKGKDVELRCDPISGHTALYWYRQSLGQGLEFLIYFQGNSAPDKSGLPSDRFSAERTGGSVSTLTIQRTQQEDSAVYLCASRSGTSGRGYNEQFFGPGTRLTVL.

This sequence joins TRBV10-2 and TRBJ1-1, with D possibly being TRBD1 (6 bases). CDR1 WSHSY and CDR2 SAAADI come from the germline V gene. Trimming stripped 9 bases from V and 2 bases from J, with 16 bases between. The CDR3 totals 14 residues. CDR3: CASNQQGGNTEAFF. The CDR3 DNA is TGCGCCAGTAACCAACAGGGCGGTAACACTGAAGCTTTCTTT.

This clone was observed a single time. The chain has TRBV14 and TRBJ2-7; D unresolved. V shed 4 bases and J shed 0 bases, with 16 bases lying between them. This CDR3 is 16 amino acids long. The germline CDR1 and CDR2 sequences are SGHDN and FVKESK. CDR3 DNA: TGTGCCAGCAGCCGCGATGACCAGGTTCTCTCCTACGAGCAGTACTTC. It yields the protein CASSRDDQVLSYEQYF.

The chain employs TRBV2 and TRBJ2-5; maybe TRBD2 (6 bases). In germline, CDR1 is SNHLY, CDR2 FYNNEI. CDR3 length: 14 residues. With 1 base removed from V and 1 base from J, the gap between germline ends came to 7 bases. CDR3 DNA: TGTGCCAGCAGTGAAGGTAGCGGCCAAGAGACCCAGTACTTC. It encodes CASSEGSGQETQYF.

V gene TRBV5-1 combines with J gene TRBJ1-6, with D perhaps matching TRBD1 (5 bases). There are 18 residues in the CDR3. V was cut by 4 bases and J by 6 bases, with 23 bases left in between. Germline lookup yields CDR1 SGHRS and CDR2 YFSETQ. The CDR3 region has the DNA TGCGCCAGCAGCCCCGGACTACAGGACGCCTGGAGTAATTCACCCCTCCACTTT. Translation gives CASSPGLQDAWSNSPLHF. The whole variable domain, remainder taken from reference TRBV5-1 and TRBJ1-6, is KAGVTQTPRYLIKTRGQQVTLSCSPISGHRSVSWYQQTPGQGLQFLFEYFSETQRNKGNFPGRFSGRQFSNSRSEMNVSTLELGDSALYLCASSPGLQDAWSNSPLHFGNGTRLTVT.

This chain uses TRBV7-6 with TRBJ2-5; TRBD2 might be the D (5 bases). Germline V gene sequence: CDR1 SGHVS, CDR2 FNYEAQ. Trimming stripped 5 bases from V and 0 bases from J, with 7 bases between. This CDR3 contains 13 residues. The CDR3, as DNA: TGTGCCAGCAGCCCCGGGAACCAAGAGACCCAGTACTTC. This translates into CASSPGNQETQYF.

This CDR3 reads CASSYGTGGNYGYTF. CDR3 sequence (DNA): TGTGCCAGCAGTTACGGGACAGGGGGAAACTATGGCTACACCTTC. The V call is TRBV27, the J call TRBJ1-2; 11 bases align to TRBD1. CDR3 length: 15 amino acids. CDR1 and CDR2 from the germline V gene are MNHEY and SMNVEV (reference sequence). V lost 4 bases to trimming and J lost 2 bases; unmatched junction nucleotides: 3.

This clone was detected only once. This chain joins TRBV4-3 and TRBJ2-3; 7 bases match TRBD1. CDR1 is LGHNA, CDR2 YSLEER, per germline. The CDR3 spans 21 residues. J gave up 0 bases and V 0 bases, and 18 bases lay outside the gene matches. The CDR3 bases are TGCGCCAGCAGCCAAGACGAAGGAAGAGGACAGGTACGGCTGAGCACAGATACGCAGTATTTT. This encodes CASSQDEGRGQVRLSTDTQYF.

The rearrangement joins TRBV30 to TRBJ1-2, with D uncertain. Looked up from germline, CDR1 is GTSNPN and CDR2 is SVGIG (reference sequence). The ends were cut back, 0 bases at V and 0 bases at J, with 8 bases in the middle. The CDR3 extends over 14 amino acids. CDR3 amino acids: CAWSVQSSNYGYTF. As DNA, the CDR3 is TGTGCCTGGAGTGTACAGTCCTCTAACTATGGCTACACCTTC.

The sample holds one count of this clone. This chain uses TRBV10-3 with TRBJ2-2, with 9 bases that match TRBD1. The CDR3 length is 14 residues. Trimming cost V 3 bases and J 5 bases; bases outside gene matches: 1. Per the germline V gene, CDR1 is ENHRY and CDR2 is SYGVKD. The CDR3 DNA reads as TGTGCCATCAGTGATGGACAGGGGACCGGGGAGCTGTTTTTT. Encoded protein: CAISDGQGTGELFF.

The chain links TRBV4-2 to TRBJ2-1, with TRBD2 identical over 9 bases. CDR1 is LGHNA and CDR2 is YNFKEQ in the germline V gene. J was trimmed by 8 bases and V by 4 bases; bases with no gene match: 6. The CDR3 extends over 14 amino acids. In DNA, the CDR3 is TGTGCCAGCAGCCGGGCGGGGGGGTTCGATGAGCAGTTCTTC. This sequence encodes CASSRAGGFDEQFF.

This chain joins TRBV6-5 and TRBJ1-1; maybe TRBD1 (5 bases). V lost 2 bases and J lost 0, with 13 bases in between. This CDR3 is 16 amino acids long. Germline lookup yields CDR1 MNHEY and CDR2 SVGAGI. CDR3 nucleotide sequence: TGTGCCAGCAGTTACGGGGCAAACCTGGTGAACACTGAAGCTTTCTTT. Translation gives CASSYGANLVNTEAFF.

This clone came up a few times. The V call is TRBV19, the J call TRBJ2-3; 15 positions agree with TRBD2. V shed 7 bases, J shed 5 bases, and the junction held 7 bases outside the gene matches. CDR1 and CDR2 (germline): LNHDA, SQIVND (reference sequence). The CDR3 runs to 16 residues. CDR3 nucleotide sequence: TGTGCCAGTAACGCGGGACTAGCGGGAGGAGGAGATACGCAGTATTTT. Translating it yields CASNAGLAGGGDTQYF.

The CDR3 reads CASSLMGQNIQYF. The CDR3 bases are TGTGCCAGCAGTTTGATGGGCCAAAACATTCAGTACTTC. This chain links TRBV12-3 or TRBV12-4 with TRBJ2-4; D gene ambiguous. Trimming shortened V by 3 bases and J by 5 bases, and 8 bases separated the two germline ends. The CDR3 is 13 amino acids.

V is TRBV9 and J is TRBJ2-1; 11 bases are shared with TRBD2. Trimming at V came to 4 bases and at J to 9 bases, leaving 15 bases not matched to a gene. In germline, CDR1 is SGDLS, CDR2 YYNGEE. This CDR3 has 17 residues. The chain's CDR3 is CASSPGGVLAGVSEQFF. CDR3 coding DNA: TGTGCCAGCAGCCCGGGGGGGGTACTAGCGGGAGTATCTGAGCAGTTCTTC.

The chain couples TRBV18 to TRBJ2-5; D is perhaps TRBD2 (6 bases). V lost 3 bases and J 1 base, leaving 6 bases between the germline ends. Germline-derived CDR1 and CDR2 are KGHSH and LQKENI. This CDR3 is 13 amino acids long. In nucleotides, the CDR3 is TGTGCCAGCTCACCCGGGAGCCAAGAGACCCAGTACTTC. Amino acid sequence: CASSPGSQETQYF. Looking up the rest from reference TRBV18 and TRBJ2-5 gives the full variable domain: NAGVMQNPRHLVRRRGQEARLRCSPMKGHSHVYWYRQLPEEGLKFMVYLQKENIIDESGMPKERFSAEFPKEGPSILRIQQVVRGDSAAYFCASSPGSQETQYFGPGTRLLVL.

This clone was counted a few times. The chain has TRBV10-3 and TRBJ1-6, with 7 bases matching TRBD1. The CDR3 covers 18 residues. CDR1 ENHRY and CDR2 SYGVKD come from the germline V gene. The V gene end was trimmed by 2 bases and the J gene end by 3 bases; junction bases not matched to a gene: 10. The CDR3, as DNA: TGTGCCATCAGTGAGGGCTCAGGGGGAGTAGGCTATAATTCACCCCTCCACTTT. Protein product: CAISEGSGGVGYNSPLHF.

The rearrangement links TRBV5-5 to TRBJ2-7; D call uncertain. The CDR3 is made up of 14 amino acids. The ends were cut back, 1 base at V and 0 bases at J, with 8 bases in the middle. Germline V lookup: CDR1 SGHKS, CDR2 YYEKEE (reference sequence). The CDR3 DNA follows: TGTGCCAGCAGCTTGCCGCACAACTCCTACGAGCAGTACTTC. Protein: CASSLPHNSYEQYF.

The CDR3 spells CASSVRDRGNYEQYF. CDR3 in DNA: TGTGCCAGCTCTGTACGGGACAGGGGGAACTACGAGCAGTACTTC. The V call is TRBV18, the J call TRBJ2-7; 11 nucleotides line up with TRBD1. V was clipped by 6 bases and J by 3 bases; unmatched bases: 7. CDR3 size: 15 residues. Germline-derived CDR1 and CDR2 are KGHSH and LQKENI. The entire variable domain, with the rest obtained from reference TRBV18 and TRBJ2-7, is as follows: NAGVMQNPRHLVRRRGQEARLRCSPMKGHSHVYWYRQLPEEGLKFMVYLQKENIIDESGMPKERFSAEFPKEGPSILRIQQVVRGDSAAYFCASSVRDRGNYEQYFGPGTRLTVT.

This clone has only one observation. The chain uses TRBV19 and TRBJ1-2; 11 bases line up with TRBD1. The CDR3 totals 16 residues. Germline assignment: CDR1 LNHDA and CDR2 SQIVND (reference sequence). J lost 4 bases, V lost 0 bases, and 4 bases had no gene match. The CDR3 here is CASSIDFGTGGYGYTF. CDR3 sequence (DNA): TGTGCCAGTAGTATAGATTTCGGGACAGGGGGCTATGGCTACACCTTC.

Here the CDR3 reads CASSYRGREQFF. CDR3 nucleotides: TGTGCCAGCAGCTACAGGGGCCGTGAGCAGTTCTTC. The chain is built from TRBV11-3 and TRBJ2-1; 7 positions agree with TRBD1. Trimming took 4 bases from V and 9 from J; bases not matched to a gene: 3. Germline CDR1 reads SGHNT; CDR2 reads YENEEA. CDR3 length: 12 amino acids.

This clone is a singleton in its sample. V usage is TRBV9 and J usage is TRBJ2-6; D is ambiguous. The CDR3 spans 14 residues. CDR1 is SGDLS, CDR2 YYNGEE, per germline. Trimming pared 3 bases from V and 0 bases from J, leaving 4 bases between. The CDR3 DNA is TGTGCCAGCAGCGCCCACTCTGGGGCCAACGTCCTGACTTTC. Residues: CASSAHSGANVLTF.

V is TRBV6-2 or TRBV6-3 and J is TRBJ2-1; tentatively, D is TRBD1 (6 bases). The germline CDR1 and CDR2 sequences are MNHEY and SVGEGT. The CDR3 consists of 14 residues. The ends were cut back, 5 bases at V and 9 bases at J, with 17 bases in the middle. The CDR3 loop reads CASSLEPTGTEQFF. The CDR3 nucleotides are TGTGCCAGCAGTCTCGAACCCACAGGGACTGAGCAGTTCTTC.

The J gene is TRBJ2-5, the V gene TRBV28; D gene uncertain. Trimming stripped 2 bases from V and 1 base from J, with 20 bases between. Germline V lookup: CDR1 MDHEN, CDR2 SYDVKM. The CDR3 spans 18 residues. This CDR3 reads CASSLLPGLLEPQETQYF. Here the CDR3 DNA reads TGTGCCAGCAGTTTACTCCCGGGTTTGCTAGAACCCCAAGAGACCCAGTACTTC. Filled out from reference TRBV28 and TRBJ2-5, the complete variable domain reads DVKVTQSSRYLVKRTGEKVFLECVQDMDHENMFWYRQDPGLGLRLIYFSYDVKMKEKGDIPEGYSVSREKKERFSLILESASTNQTSMYLCASSLLPGLLEPQETQYFGPGTRLLVL.